Sequencing of this T cell receptor beta chain was carried out in a study of cytomegalovirus exposure and HLA in healthy donors. TCRdb's table, derived via immunoSEQ multiplex PCR, lists solely in-frame clones and lacks some. The sample records some 140,000 clones, roughly 90% being singletons. Trimming cost V 1 base and J 8 bases, with 11 bases left between them. Germline V gives CDR1 KGHSH, CDR2 LQKENI. The CDR3 consists of 14 residues. The sequence derives from a man younger than 35 in good health and CMV-seronegative. Specimen: PBMCs. The V and J genes are TRBV18 and TRBJ1-4, with a tentative D call TRBD1 (6 bases). CDR3 loop: CASSPLGRGEKLFF. The DNA for the CDR3 is TGTGCCAGCTCACCACTCGGCAGGGGCGAAAAACTGTTTTTT.